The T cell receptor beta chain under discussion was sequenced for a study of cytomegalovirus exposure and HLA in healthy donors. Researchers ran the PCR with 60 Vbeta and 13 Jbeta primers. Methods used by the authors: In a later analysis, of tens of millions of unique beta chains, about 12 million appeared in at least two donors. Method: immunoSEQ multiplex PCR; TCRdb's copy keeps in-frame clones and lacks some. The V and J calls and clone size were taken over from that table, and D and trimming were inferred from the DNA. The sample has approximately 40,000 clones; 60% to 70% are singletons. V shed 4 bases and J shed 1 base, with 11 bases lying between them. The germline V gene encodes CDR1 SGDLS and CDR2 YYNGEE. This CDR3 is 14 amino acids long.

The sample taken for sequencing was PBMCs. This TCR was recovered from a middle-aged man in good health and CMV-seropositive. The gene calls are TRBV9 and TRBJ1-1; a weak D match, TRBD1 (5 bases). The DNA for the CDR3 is TGTGCCAGCAGCCCCATCACAGGGAACACTGAAGCTTTCTTT. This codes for CASSPITGNTEAFF.